This T cell receptor beta chain derives from a study of cytomegalovirus exposure and HLA in healthy donors. The overall study: Per a later analysis, the approximately 600 first-cohort and under 150 validation repertoires shared one platform.

Study-wide points: As was reported, the classifier diagnosed cytomegalovirus status with high specificity and sensitivity. The study put 150 to 200 TCR beta chains on its list as cytomegalovirus-associated.

As concerns this clone: Its antigen is still unknown.

TCRdb's table, derived via immunoSEQ multiplex PCR, lists solely in-frame clones and lacks some. Seen here are about 180,000 clones, 85% observed once, and the top ten hold roughly 15%. The CDR3 totals 14 residues. After removal of 1 base from V and 5 bases from J, the junction contained 4 bases not matched to a gene. Germline V CDR1 and CDR2: MRHNA, SNTAGT. Input material: PBMCs. The clonotype comes from a young man in good health and CMV-seropositive. The chain uses TRBV6-4 and TRBJ1-1; TRBD1 agrees at 7 bases. The CDR3 DNA sequence: TGTGCCAGCAGTGACTGGGCAGGGGGGACTGAAGCTTTCTTT. Its translation is CASSDWAGGTEAFF.